A selection of T cell receptor beta chains follows, all from one sample in a study of blood T cell repertoires in COVID-19. Using immunoSEQ multiplex PCR, the repertoire was profiled, and TCRdb retains in-frame clones only, with some absent. The sample carries about 190,000 clones, approximately 84% recorded once. Source material: PBMCs or T cells enriched from blood (not recorded which). These receptors all come from a woman in her 30s who had recovered from COVID-19. Both conserved end residues are part of each CDR3. Each record gives: D gene, V gene, J gene, clone size, CDR3 DNA, CDR3 protein. A D gene is named only where the DNA matches it firmly. Where a row states a size, it is once, few, many or the class of an expanded clone; other rows omit it.

>NA|TRBV27|TRBJ2-1|once
TGTGCCAGCAGTTTAGCAGGGTCCTACAATGAGCAGTTCTTC
CASSLAGSYNEQFF
>NA|TRBV7-8|TRBJ1-2|NA
TGTGCCAGCAGCTTAGAAATTTTAGGGGGGGATAACTATGGCTACACCTTC
CASSLEILGGDNYGYTF
>NA|TRBV27|TRBJ1-4|NA
TGTGCCAGCAGTCTACAGGGTCCTGAAAAACTGTTTTTT
CASSLQGPEKLFF
>NA|TRBV5-1|TRBJ1-5|few
TGCGCCAGCAGCTTTGACGGGGTCAATCAGCCCCAGCATTTT
CASSFDGVNQPQHF
>NA|TRBV2|TRBJ1-2|few
TGTGCCAGCAGCCCCCAACCCGCCCGACAGACTCCTAACGGCTACACCTTC
CASSPQPARQTPNGYTF
>TRBD2|TRBV2|TRBJ2-5|NA
TGTGCCAGCAGTGAAGCGGTTCCCCCGAGCGGGGGTTCGAACCAGTACTTC
CASSEAVPPSGGSNQYF
>TRBD1|TRBV11-2|TRBJ1-2|once
TGTGCCAGCACCTCGACAGGGTCTGCTGGCTACACCTTC
CASTSTGSAGYTF
>NA|TRBV5-1|TRBJ2-4|NA
TGCGCCAGCAGCACGCGGGACGGAGGGGAAAACATTCAGTACTTC
CASSTRDGGENIQYF
>TRBD2|TRBV7-2|TRBJ2-5|NA
TGTGCCAGCAGCACCGGGACTAGCGGGGGGCCTCGAAAAGAGACCCAGTACTTC
CASSTGTSGGPRKETQYF
>NA|TRBV3-1/TRBV3-2|TRBJ1-1|few
TGTGCCAGCAGCCAAAGAGGGCCTAAGGCTGAAGCTTTCTTT
CASSQRGPKAEAFF
>NA|TRBV3-1/TRBV3-2|TRBJ1-2|NA
TGTGCCAGCAGCCAAGATGGGGGGGACTATGGCTACACCTTC
CASSQDGGDYGYTF
>NA|TRBV7-2|TRBJ1-2|NA
TGTGCCAGCAGCTTAAACAGGGTCTATGGCTACACCTTC
CASSLNRVYGYTF
>NA|TRBV7-9|TRBJ2-1|NA
TGTGCCAGCACCCAAGAGCGTTATGAGCAGTTCTTC
CASTQERYEQFF
>TRBD2|TRBV6-6|TRBJ2-1|NA
TGTGCCAGCAGTCTCCTAGCGGGAGAGTTCAATGAGCAGTTCTTC
CASSLLAGEFNEQFF
>TRBD2|TRBV25-1|TRBJ2-7|NA
TGTGCCAGCAGTGCCTCGGGGACTAGCATCAACGAGCAGTACTTC
CASSASGTSINEQYF
>NA|TRBV7-9|TRBJ1-1|NA
TGTGCCAGCAGCTTAGGGACATCGGCCCCGAACACTGAAGCTTTCTTT
CASSLGTSAPNTEAFF
>NA|TRBV6-4|TRBJ2-2|NA
TGTGCCAGCAGTGACGTCTACACCGGGGAGCTGTTTTTT
CASSDVYTGELFF
>NA|TRBV7-2|TRBJ2-1|NA
TGTGCCAGCAGCTTGGTTGGGTCGGCGGCCTACAATGAGCAGTTCTTC
CASSLVGSAAYNEQFF
>NA|TRBV6-5|TRBJ1-3|NA
TGTGCCAGCAGTTCAGGGTCTGGAAACACCATATATTTT
CASSSGSGNTIYF
>TRBD1|TRBV27|TRBJ2-5|NA
TGTGCCAGCAGTTTATCCCAGGACAGGGGCGTCGAGACCCAGTACTTC
CASSLSQDRGVETQYF
>TRBD1|TRBV2|TRBJ1-2|NA
TGTGCCATTCAACGGGACAGAAACTATGGCTACACCTTC
CAIQRDRNYGYTF
>NA|TRBV12-3/TRBV12-4|TRBJ2-5|NA
TGTGCCAGCAGTTTCACTGAGACCCAGTACTTC
CASSFTETQYF
>NA|TRBV18|TRBJ2-2|NA
TGTGCCAGCTCTCAGGACACCGGGGAGCTGTTTTTT
CASSQDTGELFF
>TRBD1|TRBV11-3|TRBJ2-2|NA
TGTGCCAGCAGCCCCGGGACAGGTTACGGGGAGCTGTTTTTT
CASSPGTGYGELFF
>TRBD2|TRBV6-6|TRBJ2-2|NA
TGTGCCAGCAGTCGGACTAGCGGGGGGTCATACACCGGGGAGCTGTTTTTT
CASSRTSGGSYTGELFF
>TRBD1|TRBV7-8|TRBJ1-4|NA
TGTGCCAGCAGCCCCAGCCAGGGGGGTGAAAAACTGTTTTTT
CASSPSQGGEKLFF
>NA|TRBV6-5|TRBJ1-5|many
TGTGCCAGCAGCGTCAGAAGGGGCCCTAATCAGCCCCAGCATTTT
CASSVRRGPNQPQHF
>NA|TRBV5-1|TRBJ2-5|NA
TGCGCCAGCAGTTCGGAGGGGCGTCGGGGTTTCCAAGAGACCCAGTACTTC
CASSSEGRRGFQETQYF
>TRBD1|TRBV6-5|TRBJ1-5|NA
TGTGCCAGCAGTTACGATACAGGGGGGAATCAGCCCCAGCATTTT
CASSYDTGGNQPQHF
>NA|TRBV19|TRBJ1-1|few
TGTGCCAGTAGATCCTCGGGTTGGTTCGAAGCTTTCTTT
CASRSSGWFEAFF
>NA|TRBV7-9|TRBJ1-2|NA
TGTGCCAGCAGCTCCACGACGACTATCACCTTC
CASSSTTTITF
>TRBD2|TRBV24-1|TRBJ2-2|NA
TGTGCCACCAGTGTAGCGGGACTGAACACCGGGGAGCTGTTTTTT
CATSVAGLNTGELFF
>TRBD1|TRBV6-5|TRBJ2-7|NA
TGTGCCAGCAGGGCCAACCTGGACAGGGGCGAGCAGTACTTC
CASRANLDRGEQYF
>TRBD1|TRBV2|TRBJ2-2|NA
TGTGCCAGCAGTGAAAACCGACAGGGGCCCACCGGGGAGCTGTTTTTT
CASSENRQGPTGELFF
>TRBD1|TRBV18|TRBJ1-5|NA
TGTGCCAGCTCACCGGGGATTCAGGACAGGATGAGCAATCAGCCCCAGCATTTT
CASSPGIQDRMSNQPQHF
>TRBD1|TRBV5-4|TRBJ1-3|NA
TGTGCCAGCAGCTCAACTCCGGGACAGGGGGATAGGGACACCATATATTTT
CASSSTPGQGDRDTIYF
>TRBD1|TRBV11-2|TRBJ2-7|NA
TGTGCCAGCAGCCTGACAGGGGTGGACTACGAGCAGTACTTC
CASSLTGVDYEQYF
>NA|TRBV5-6|TRBJ1-2|NA
TGTGCCAGCAGCACCGGTAACTATGGCTACACCTTC
CASSTGNYGYTF
>NA|TRBV6-5|TRBJ1-2|NA
TGTGCCAGCAGTTACCAGGGACAAACCTATGGCTACACCTTC
CASSYQGQTYGYTF
>NA|TRBV10-3|TRBJ1-2|NA
TGTGCCATCAGGAGGGACACCATGGGGGGCTACACCTTC
CAIRRDTMGGYTF
>TRBD2|TRBV28|TRBJ2-1|NA
TGTGCCAGCTTAGCGGGAGGGCCTGTTAATGAGCAGTTCTTC
CASLAGGPVNEQFF
>NA|TRBV11-2|TRBJ2-1|NA
TGTGCCAGCAGCTTCCGGGACACCTACAATGAGCAGTTCTTC
CASSFRDTYNEQFF
>NA|TRBV29-1|TRBJ1-1|NA
TGCAGCGTGCCGAGGGAATCGAACACTGAAGCTTTCTTT
CSVPRESNTEAFF
>TRBD1|TRBV27|TRBJ1-1|NA
TGTGCCAGCAGTCTCAGGGGGCGCGGGTCTGAAGCTTTCTTT
CASSLRGRGSEAFF
>NA|TRBV5-1|TRBJ2-3|NA
TGCGCCAGCAGACCAGGGAATTTGGCCACAGATACGCAGTATTTT
CASRPGNLATDTQYF
>TRBD1|TRBV11-3|TRBJ1-3|NA
TGTGCCAGCAGCCCAGGACAGGGGCCTGGAAACACCATATATTTT
CASSPGQGPGNTIYF
>NA|TRBV4-1|TRBJ2-2|NA
TGCGCCAGCAGCCCCAACTTCCTCGGTGCAGGCGGGGAGCTGTTTTTT
CASSPNFLGAGGELFF
>NA|TRBV15|TRBJ1-2|NA
TGTGCCACCAGCATGATAGAAGATAACTATGGCTACACCTTC
CATSMIEDNYGYTF
>TRBD1|TRBV7-2|TRBJ1-1|NA
TGTGCCAGCAGCTCGACAGGGAGGAACACTGAAGCTTTCTTT
CASSSTGRNTEAFF
>NA|TRBV11-3|TRBJ1-1|NA
TGTGCCAGCAGCCCGATGACAGGTTCCACTGAAGCTTTCTTT
CASSPMTGSTEAFF
>TRBD1|TRBV2|TRBJ1-6|few
TGTGCCAGCAGTGAAGCGCGGGGACAGGGGAGTAATTCACCCCTCCACTTT
CASSEARGQGSNSPLHF
>NA|TRBV10-3|TRBJ1-3|NA
TGTGCCATCACGGACAGCGGAGAAAACACCATATATTTT
CAITDSGENTIYF